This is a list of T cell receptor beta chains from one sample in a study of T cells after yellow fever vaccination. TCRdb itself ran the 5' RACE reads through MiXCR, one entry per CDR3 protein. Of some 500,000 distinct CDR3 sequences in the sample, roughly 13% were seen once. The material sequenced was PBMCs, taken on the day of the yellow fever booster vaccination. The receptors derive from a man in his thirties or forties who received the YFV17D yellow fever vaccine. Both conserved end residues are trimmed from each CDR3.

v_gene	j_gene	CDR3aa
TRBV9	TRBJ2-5	ASSVAPLDAGGETQY
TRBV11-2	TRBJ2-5	ASSLGFQAGQETQY
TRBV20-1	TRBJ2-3	SASPTSGSTDTQY
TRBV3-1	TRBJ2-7	ASSQDEAGAYEQY
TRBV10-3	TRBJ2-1	AISPSVNEQF
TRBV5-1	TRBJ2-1	ASRQLAGANEQF
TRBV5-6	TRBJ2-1	ASRGSGRTDEQF
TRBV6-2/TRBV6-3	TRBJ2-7	ASSYSRGWGEQY
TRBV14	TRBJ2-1	ASSLSGVVSYNEQF
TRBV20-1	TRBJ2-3	SAQKQARTDTQY
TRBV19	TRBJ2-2	ASSNPGPGELF
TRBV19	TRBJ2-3	ASSVEGDTQY
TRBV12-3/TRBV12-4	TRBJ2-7	ASSFVPDSRGVTDEQY
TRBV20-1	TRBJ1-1	SARSDTEAF
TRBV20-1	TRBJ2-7	SARLTGRSEQY
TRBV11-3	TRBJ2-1	ASSLALGSIEQF
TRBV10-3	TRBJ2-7	AISLTDSYEQY
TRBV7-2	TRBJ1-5	ASSYGYGQPQH
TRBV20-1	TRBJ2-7	SALDNRRGNYEQY
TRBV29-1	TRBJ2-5	SVAHLLETQY
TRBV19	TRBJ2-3	ASSIGGGRAADTQY
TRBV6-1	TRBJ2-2	ARTPGPDGTGELF
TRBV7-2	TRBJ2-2	ASSLALVTGELF
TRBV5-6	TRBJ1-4	ASSGTARLDEKLF
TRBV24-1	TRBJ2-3	ATRQDGVTDTQY
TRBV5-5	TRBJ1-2	ASSSRTGEMHGYT
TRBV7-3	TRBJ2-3	ASSLVSTDTQY
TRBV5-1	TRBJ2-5	ASSTGRVSQETQY
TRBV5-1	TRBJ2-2	ASSLYNTGELF
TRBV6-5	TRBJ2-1	ASSYSGSTQGPSLEQF
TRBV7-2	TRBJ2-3	ASSLAGPEGHTQY
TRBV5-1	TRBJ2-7	ASSFDNSYELY
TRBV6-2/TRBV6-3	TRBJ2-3	ASSYTIRTSGKSTDTQY
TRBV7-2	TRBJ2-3	ASSFPASGTDTQY
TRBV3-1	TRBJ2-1	ASSYLGNNEQF
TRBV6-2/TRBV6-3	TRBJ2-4	ASATAHLDRVLAKNIQY
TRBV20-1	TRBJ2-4	SASKTSAGEQY
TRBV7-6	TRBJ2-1	ASSSSWGSGPYNEQF
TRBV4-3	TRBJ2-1	ASSQIGGNEQF
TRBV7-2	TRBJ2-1	ASSTPGQRYNEQF
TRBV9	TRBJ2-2	ASSPPPGTTGELF
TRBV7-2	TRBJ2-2	ASSSQGTGELF
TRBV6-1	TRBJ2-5	ATKAGGVQRGQY
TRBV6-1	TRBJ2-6	ASSGQSYSGANVLT
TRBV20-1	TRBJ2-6	SAEQGANVLT
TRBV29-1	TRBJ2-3	SALAGRDTQY
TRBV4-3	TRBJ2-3	ASSQASAVAGSSDTQY
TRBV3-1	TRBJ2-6	ASSQDGGRGANVLT
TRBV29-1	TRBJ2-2	SVAVAVGELF
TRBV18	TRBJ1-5	ASSPALSNQPQH
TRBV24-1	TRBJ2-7	ATSPAAGLREQY
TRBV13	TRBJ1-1	ASSQTATEAF
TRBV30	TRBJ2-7	AWSFRGQGYYEQY